This passage covers 27 T cell receptor beta chains from one sample sequenced in a study of blood T cell repertoires in COVID-19. TCRdb's copy holds only in-frame clones and misses some; the assay was immunoSEQ multiplex PCR. Counted here are hundreds of thousands of clones, roughly 80% occurring once; the ten biggest clones make up approximately 10%. Input material: peripheral blood. These receptors were taken from a woman at least 80 years old with acute or convalescent COVID-19.

This clone was recorded only once. Other DNA sequences in the same sample also yield this CDR3. The genes are TRBV28 and TRBJ1-1; possible D gene TRBD1, 5 bases. V was clipped by 2 bases and J by 0 bases, with 7 bases between them. Germline loops: CDR1 MDHEN, CDR2 SYDVKM. This CDR3 is 14 amino acids long. The CDR3 loop is CASSLPRVNTEAFF. In DNA, the CDR3 is TGTGCCAGCAGTTTACCCAGGGTGAACACTGAAGCTTTCTTT.

This chain joins TRBV6-6 and TRBJ1-2; 7 nucleotides agree with TRBD1. This CDR3 has 14 amino acids. V lost 0 bases and J lost 2; bases outside the gene matches: 0. CDR1 and CDR2 (germline): MNHNY, SVGAGI (reference sequence). This CDR3 is CASSYSTGNYGYTF. The CDR3 bases are TGTGCCAGCAGTTACTCGACAGGGAACTATGGCTACACCTTC.

The chain uses TRBV6-5 and TRBJ1-2, with 8 bases fitting TRBD1. There are 15 residues in the CDR3. Per germline, CDR1 MNHEY and CDR2 SVGAGI. V dropped 0 bases and J dropped 3; count of bases not matched to a gene: 3. CDR3 region: CASSYSQGAYYGYTF. CDR3 in DNA: TGTGCCAGCAGTTACTCCCAGGGGGCGTACTATGGCTACACCTTC.

The chain recombines TRBV19 with TRBJ1-6; TRBD1 might be the D (6 bases). V was pared by 6 bases and J by 7 bases, with 16 bases between. The CDR3 covers 15 residues. Germline lookup yields CDR1 LNHDA and CDR2 SQIVND (reference sequence). CDR3 region: CASSRQQGRNSPLHF. CDR3 nucleotides: TGTGCCAGTAGCCGCCAGCAGGGGCGGAATTCACCCCTCCACTTT.

The chain carries TRBV12-3 or TRBV12-4 and TRBJ1-5; 8 bases line up with TRBD1. This CDR3 has 13 amino acids. Trimming took 5 bases from V and 7 from J; bases not matched to a gene: 4. CDR3 loop: CASSPDRVQPQHF. CDR3 nucleotides: TGTGCCAGCAGTCCGGACAGGGTGCAGCCCCAGCATTTT.

J is TRBJ2-1 and V is TRBV7-2; D may be TRBD2 (6 bases). The germline V gene encodes CDR1 SGHTA and CDR2 FQGNSA. The CDR3 totals 15 residues. Trimming took 5 bases from V and 0 from J, leaving 11 bases between them. As DNA, the CDR3 is TGTGCCAGCAGCACCGCGGGGAGCTCCTACAATGAGCAGTTCTTC. It yields the protein CASSTAGSSYNEQFF. The full variable domain, in which reference TRBV7-2 and TRBJ2-1 provide the parts outside the CDR3, is GAGVSQSPSNKVTEKGKDVELRCDPISGHTALYWYRQSLGQGLEFLIYFQGNSAPDKSGLPSDRFSAERTGGSVSTLTIQRTQQEDSAVYLCASSTAGSSYNEQFFGPGTRLTVL.

This chain connects TRBV19 to TRBJ1-1; the match to TRBD1 covers 8 bases. J lost 5 bases, V lost 6 bases, and 8 bases had no gene match. The CDR3 sequence is 14 residues long. From germline, CDR1 is LNHDA and CDR2 SQIVND (reference sequence). In DNA, the CDR3 is TGTGCCAGTAGCCTGGACAGGGCTGGGACTGAAGCTTTCTTT. Its translation: CASSLDRAGTEAFF.

The chain employs TRBV19 and TRBJ1-4; 12 bases map to TRBD1. Germline loops: CDR1 LNHDA, CDR2 SQIVND (reference sequence). This CDR3 has 16 amino acids. Germline trimming cut 6 bases from V and 3 bases from J; bases unmatched to any gene: 5. Here the CDR3 reads CASSRDRGPANEKLFF. The CDR3 DNA reads as TGTGCCAGTAGCAGGGACAGGGGGCCGGCTAATGAAAAACTGTTTTTT.

A few counts support this clone. V usage is TRBV5-4 and J usage is TRBJ1-2; no definite D call. In germline, CDR1 is SGHNT, CDR2 YYREEE (reference sequence). The V end lost 1 base, the J end lost 4 bases, and 8 bases lay between the germline ends. The CDR3 is 13 amino acids. The CDR3 here is CASSLPHAYGYTF. CDR3 nucleotides: TGTGCCAGCAGCTTGCCACACGCCTATGGCTACACCTTC.

The chain employs TRBV12-3 or TRBV12-4 and TRBJ1-1; TRBD1 might be the D (6 bases). This CDR3 contains 12 residues. Trimming removed 4 bases from V and 6 bases from J, with 9 bases in between. This CDR3 reads CASSWKGAEAFF. CDR3 nucleotide sequence: TGTGCCAGCAGTTGGAAGGGGGCTGAAGCTTTCTTT.

In this sample, this clone turned up a few times. This CDR3 is also generated by other DNA sequences in the sample. The rearrangement links TRBV5-1 to TRBJ2-1, with a tentative D call TRBD1 (5 bases). Looked up from germline, CDR1 is SGHRS and CDR2 is YFSETQ. The V and J ends lost 4 bases and 3 bases respectively, with 8 bases between them. This CDR3 is built from 13 residues. Here the CDR3 reads CASSGQGYNEQFF. In DNA form, the CDR3 reads TGCGCCAGCAGCGGTCAGGGCTACAATGAGCAGTTCTTC.

The chain combines TRBV11-2 with TRBJ2-5; 10 positions match TRBD2. V lost 1 base and J lost 1; bases outside the gene matches: 3. CDR1 is SGHAT and CDR2 is FQNNGV in the germline V gene. The CDR3 runs 16 residues. The CDR3 protein is CASSLGAGGTQETQYF. The DNA of the CDR3 is TGTGCCAGCAGCTTAGGAGCGGGGGGGACCCAAGAGACCCAGTACTTC. Variable domain in full (rest from reference TRBV11-2 and TRBJ2-5): EAGVAQSPRYKIIEKRQSVAFWCNPISGHATLYWYQQILGQGPKLLIQFQNNGVVDDSQLPKDRFSAERLKGVDSTLKIQPAKLEDSAVYLCASSLGAGGTQETQYFGPGTRLLVL.

This clone was found once. The chain uses TRBV10-2 and TRBJ1-3; 8 bases fit TRBD1. The germline V gene encodes CDR1 WSHSY and CDR2 SAAADI. Trimming cost V 6 bases and J 16 bases; bases outside gene matches: 11. The CDR3 sequence is 12 residues long. CDR3 region: CASRYDRGPFYF. In nucleotides, the CDR3 is TGCGCCAGCAGGTACGACAGGGGTCCCTTCTATTTT.

The rearrangement uses TRBV28 and TRBJ1-5, with D perhaps matching TRBD1 (5 bases). This CDR3 has 14 amino acids. The germline V gene has CDR1 MDHEN and CDR2 SYDVKM. The V gene lost 10 bases and the J gene lost 1 base, with 14 bases spanning the gap. Written as DNA, the CDR3 is TGTGCCACCCGCCCCGCAGGGAGCAATCAGCCCCAGCATTTT. Its protein is CATRPAGSNQPQHF.

The chain has TRBV18 and TRBJ2-6, with a possible D match to TRBD1 (6 bases). CDR3 length: 18 amino acids. The V end lost 2 bases, the J end lost 0 bases, and 14 bases lay between the germline ends. Germline V gene sequence: CDR1 KGHSH, CDR2 LQKENI. The CDR3 DNA is TGTGCCAGCTCACCAAGGGGGATTGAACCCTCTGGGGCCAACGTCCTGACTTTC. Its protein is CASSPRGIEPSGANVLTF.

As regards this clone: Distinct nucleotide sequences in the sample also encode this CDR3. This chain links TRBV2 with TRBJ1-5; no firm D call. V lost 3 bases, J lost 1 base, and 10 bases lay in between. The germline V gene encodes CDR1 SNHLY and CDR2 FYNNEI. The CDR3 loop spans 15 amino acids. In DNA, the CDR3 is TGTGCCAGCAGTGAGTCGGGGTACAGCAATCAGCCCCAGCATTTT. Translation gives CASSESGYSNQPQHF.

This chain links TRBV5-6 with TRBJ1-6, with 9 bases fitting TRBD1. V dropped 4 bases and J dropped 10; count of bases not matched to a gene: 6. Germline CDR1 reads SGHDT; CDR2 reads YYEEEE. This CDR3 has 14 amino acids. The DNA of the CDR3 is TGTGCCAGCAGCCCGGGACAGGGCTGGTCACCCCTCCACTTT. Residues: CASSPGQGWSPLHF.

This clone was recorded a few times. The chain recombines TRBV30 with TRBJ1-1; 7 bases align to TRBD1. The CDR3 runs to 14 residues. V gave up 5 bases and J gave up 1 base; unmatched junction bases: 7. Germline V gene lookup returns CDR1 GTSNPN and CDR2 SVGIG (reference sequence). CDR3 in DNA: TGTGCCTGGCACGCCGGGACAGCGAACACTGAAGCTTTCTTT. It translates to CAWHAGTANTEAFF. The entire variable domain, with the rest obtained from reference TRBV30 and TRBJ1-1, is as follows: SQTIHQWPATLVQPVGSPLSLECTVEGTSNPNLYWYRQAAGRGLQLLFYSVGIGQISSEVPQNLSASRPQDRQFILSSKKLLLSDSGFYLCAWHAGTANTEAFFGQGTRLTVV.

The V call is TRBV19, the J call TRBJ1-6, with 7 bases that match TRBD1. J gave up 7 bases and V 2 bases, and 5 bases lay outside the gene matches. There are 15 residues in the CDR3. The germline gives CDR1 LNHDA, CDR2 SQIVND (reference sequence). The CDR3 region has the DNA TGTGCCAGTAGTATAAACAGGGGTGGGAATTCACCCCTCCACTTT. This encodes CASSINRGGNSPLHF.

The chain employs TRBV20-1 and TRBJ2-4; TRBD1 matches 8 bases. The V gene end was trimmed by 3 bases and the J gene end by 3 bases; junction bases not matched to a gene: 7. Germline-derived CDR1 and CDR2 are DFQATT and SNEGSKA (reference sequence). CDR3 length equals 15 residues. Here the CDR3 reads CSASFRGPVKNIQYF. CDR3 bases: TGCAGTGCTAGTTTCAGGGGGCCGGTCAAAAACATTCAGTACTTC.

This chain uses TRBV2 with TRBJ1-2; D is possibly TRBD1 (6 bases). The germline V gene encodes CDR1 SNHLY and CDR2 FYNNEI. V lost 4 bases to trimming and J lost 7 bases, with 13 bases between them. The CDR3 runs to 13 residues. The CDR3 DNA follows: TGTGCCAGCAGTGTACTTACAGGGAGTGGCTACACCTTC. Its protein product is CASSVLTGSGYTF. The full variable domain, completed using reference TRBV2 and TRBJ1-2, is EPEVTQTPSHQVTQMGQEVILRCVPISNHLYFYWYRQILGQKVEFLVSFYNNEISEKSEIFDDQFSVERPDGSNFTLKIRSTKLEDSAMYFCASSVLTGSGYTFGSGTRLTVV.

On this clone: This specimen includes other DNA sequences encoding the same CDR3. This chain uses TRBV4-1 with TRBJ1-2; a weak D match, TRBD1 (6 bases). Germline-derived CDR1 and CDR2 are MGHRA and YSYEKL. Trimming pared 0 bases from V and 2 bases from J, leaving 10 bases between. The CDR3 contains 15 residues. This chain's CDR3 is CASSQDPDRNYGYTF. DNA of the CDR3: TGCGCCAGCAGCCAAGACCCAGACAGGAACTATGGCTACACCTTC.

The chain employs TRBV19 and TRBJ1-5; TRBD1 might be the D (5 bases). V was shortened by 3 bases and J by 7 bases, with 10 bases between the two germline ends. The CDR3 is made up of 13 amino acids. Per germline, CDR1 LNHDA and CDR2 SQIVND (reference sequence). CDR3 DNA sequence: TGTGCCAGTAGTATCCCCAGGGTACAGCCCCAGCATTTT. Encoded protein: CASSIPRVQPQHF.

Only a few counts were recorded for this clone. V usage is TRBV9 and J usage is TRBJ1-1, with a tentative D call TRBD1 (6 bases). CDR3 size: 17 residues. Trimming took 7 bases from V and 4 from J, leaving 26 bases between them. Germline values: CDR1 SGDLS, CDR2 YYNGEE. CDR3 sequence (DNA): TGTGCCAGCTCCATAGGAGGGGGAGGGGTTCGGGCCACTGAAGCTTTCTTT. Translated: CASSIGGGGVRATEAFF.

The chain carries TRBV11-1 and TRBJ1-6, with unresolved D. The CDR3 covers 15 residues. Trimming took 3 bases from V and 4 from J, leaving 10 bases between them. CDR1 and CDR2 (germline): SGHAT, FQDESV (reference sequence). CDR3 residues: CASSLWARYNSPLHF. The CDR3 nucleotides read TGTGCCAGCAGCTTGTGGGCCAGATATAATTCACCCCTCCACTTT.

This clone turned up a few times. V gene TRBV10-3 combines with J gene TRBJ1-6, with D hard to call. V lost 4 bases to trimming and J lost 0 bases, with 13 bases between them. Germline V gene data show CDR1 as ENHRY and CDR2 as SYGVKD. This CDR3 is 17 amino acids long. The CDR3 protein is CAISGSSLSSYNSPLHF. CDR3 in DNA: TGTGCCATCAGTGGGAGCAGCCTGAGCTCCTATAATTCACCCCTCCACTTT.

This clone appeared a few times. The J gene is TRBJ1-2, the V gene TRBV13; 10 bases agree with TRBD1. Germline-derived CDR1 and CDR2 are PRHDT and FYEKMQ (reference sequence). There are 17 residues in the CDR3. The V gene end was trimmed by 5 bases and the J gene end by 0 bases; junction bases not matched to a gene: 9. The CDR3 sequence is CASSRRQGAPSNYGYTF. CDR3 in DNA: TGTGCCAGCAGCCGCCGACAGGGGGCTCCCTCTAACTATGGCTACACCTTC.